A selection of T cell receptor beta chains follows, all from one sample in a study of cytomegalovirus exposure and HLA in healthy donors. Assay used: immunoSEQ multiplex PCR; TCRdb lists only in-frame clones, some missing. The sample holds some 220,000 clones, 82% seen once. Material: PBMCs. The origin of the receptors is a woman aged 40 to 50 in good health and CMV-seronegative. Each CDR3 is given with its conserved first and last residue. A D gene is named only where the DNA matches it firmly. Rows may omit the clone size; those that give it use once, few, many or a size class.

D gene	V gene	J gene	clone size	CDR3 DNA	CDR3 protein
-	TRBV7-9	TRBJ1-1	-	TGTGCCAGCAGCTCCCGCCTCCGAGACTTTGAGGACACTGAAGCTTTCTTT	CASSSRLRDFEDTEAFF
-	TRBV6-5	TRBJ1-3	-	TGTGCCAGCAGCCACTACAGGGACTCTGGAAACACCATATATTTT	CASSHYRDSGNTIYF
-	TRBV7-9	TRBJ2-1	-	TGTGCCAGCAGCCAAACAGGGCTCGACTACAATGAGCAGTTCTTC	CASSQTGLDYNEQFF
TRBD1	TRBV5-6	TRBJ1-4	few	TGTGCCAGCAGCCCGCAGGGGGCTGGAAAGGATGAAAAACTGTTTTTT	CASSPQGAGKDEKLFF
TRBD2	TRBV28	TRBJ2-3	-	TGTGCCAGCAGTCCTGGGGGGGAGAGCACAGATACGCAGTATTTT	CASSPGGESTDTQYF
TRBD1	TRBV15	TRBJ1-2	-	TGTGCCACCAGCAGGGGACAGGGACTCTGGGATGGCTACACCTTC	CATSRGQGLWDGYTF
-	TRBV10-1	TRBJ1-5	-	TGCGCCAGCAGTGAGTGTTCCGGATTTAATGGGGCCAGCAATCAGCCCCAGCATTTT	CASSECSGFNGASNQPQHF
-	TRBV6-5	TRBJ2-2	few	TGTGCCAGCAATGGAGAAAACACCGGGGAGCTGTTTTTT	CASNGENTGELFF
TRBD2	TRBV27	TRBJ2-5	-	TGTGCCAGCTCCTTAGCGGGGGGGCTCTCTGAGCAGTACTTC	CASSLAGGLSEQYF
TRBD1	TRBV7-6	TRBJ2-3	once	TGTGCCAGCAGCAAGCGGGACAGGGGAGCAGATACGCAGTATTTT	CASSKRDRGADTQYF
TRBD2	TRBV2	TRBJ2-3	-	TGTGCCAGCAAGGGGGGACTAGCGGGGGGGCCTAGCACAGATACGCAGTATTTT	CASKGGLAGGPSTDTQYF
TRBD1	TRBV5-1	TRBJ2-3	few	TGCGCCAGCAGCTTGCGACAGGGGGTTTTAGATACGCAGTATTTT	CASSLRQGVLDTQYF
-	TRBV10-2	TRBJ2-7	-	TGCGCCAGCAGTGCGTCGGGGGCTAGTAGCGAGCAGTACTTC	CASSASGASSEQYF